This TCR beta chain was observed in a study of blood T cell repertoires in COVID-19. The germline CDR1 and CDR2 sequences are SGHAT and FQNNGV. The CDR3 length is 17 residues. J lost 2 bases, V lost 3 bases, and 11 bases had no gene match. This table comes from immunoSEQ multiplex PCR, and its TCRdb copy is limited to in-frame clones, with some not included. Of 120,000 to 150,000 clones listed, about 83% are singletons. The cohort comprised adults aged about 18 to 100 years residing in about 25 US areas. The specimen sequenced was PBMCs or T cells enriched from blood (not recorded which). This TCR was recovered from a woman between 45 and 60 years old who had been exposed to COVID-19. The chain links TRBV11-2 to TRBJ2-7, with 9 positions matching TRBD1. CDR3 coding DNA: TGTGCCAGCAGCTTTAGAGGCCAACAGGGGGCCCCCTACGAGCAGTACTTC. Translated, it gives CASSFRGQQGAPYEQYF.